The T cell receptor (beta chain) under discussion was sequenced for a study of beta chain features in type 1 diabetes. Study-wide results and caveats: Shortening of TCRB CDR3s, moderate but significant, appeared in all four CD4+ subsets of Type 1 diabetes patients.

Sorted CD4+ subsets: naive, central memory, regulatory, stem cell-like memory (CD45RO/CCR7/CD25/CD127/CD95/CD27 panel). Purities over 95% were achieved in all sorted populations. About this clone itself: What it binds is not known.

Expressed TCRB transcripts were sequenced because the entire RNA isolate underwent reverse transcription. Assay: immunoSEQ multiplex PCR; the TCRdb copy retains only in-frame clones and omits some. The sample lists under 900,000 clones; roughly a sixth were seen once. V shed 3 bases and J 8 bases; nucleotides not matched to a gene: 11. The CDR3 contains 16 residues. Germline loops: CDR1 MNHEY, CDR2 SMNVEV (reference sequence). J is TRBJ2-3 and V is TRBV27; 10 bases align to TRBD1. The material sequenced was naive CD4+ T cells from blood. The sequence came from a young woman in good health. For the CDR3, the DNA is TGTGCCAGCAGTTTTGGGACAGGGGTATTTGGAGGTACGCAGTATTTT. This sequence encodes CASSFGTGVFGGTQYF.